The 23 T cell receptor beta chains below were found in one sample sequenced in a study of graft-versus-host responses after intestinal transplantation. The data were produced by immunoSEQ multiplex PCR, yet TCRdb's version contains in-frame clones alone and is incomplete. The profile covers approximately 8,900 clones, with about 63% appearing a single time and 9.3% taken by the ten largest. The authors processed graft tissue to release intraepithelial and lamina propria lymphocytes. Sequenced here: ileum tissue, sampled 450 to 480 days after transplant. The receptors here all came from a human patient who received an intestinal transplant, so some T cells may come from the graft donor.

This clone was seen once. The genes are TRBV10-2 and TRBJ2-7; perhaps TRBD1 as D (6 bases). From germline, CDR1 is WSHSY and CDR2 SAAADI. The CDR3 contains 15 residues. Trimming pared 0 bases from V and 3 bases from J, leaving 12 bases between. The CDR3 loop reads CASSESASGVYEQYV. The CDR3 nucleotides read TGCGCCAGCAGTGAGTCTGCTTCAGGGGTCTACGAGCAGTACGTC.

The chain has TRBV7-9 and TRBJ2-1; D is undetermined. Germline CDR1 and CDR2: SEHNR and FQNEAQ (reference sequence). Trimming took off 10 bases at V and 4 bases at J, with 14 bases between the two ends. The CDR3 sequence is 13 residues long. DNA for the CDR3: TGTGCCACGGAGCCCCCCGTATACAATGAGCAGTTCTTC. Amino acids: CATEPPVYNEQFF.

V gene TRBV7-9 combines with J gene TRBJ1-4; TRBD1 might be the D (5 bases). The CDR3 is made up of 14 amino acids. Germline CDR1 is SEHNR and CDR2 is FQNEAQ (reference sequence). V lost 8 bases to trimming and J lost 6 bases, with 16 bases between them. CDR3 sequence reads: CASPAAGQDEKLFF. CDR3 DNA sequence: TGTGCCAGCCCTGCGGCAGGGCAGGATGAAAAACTGTTTTTT.

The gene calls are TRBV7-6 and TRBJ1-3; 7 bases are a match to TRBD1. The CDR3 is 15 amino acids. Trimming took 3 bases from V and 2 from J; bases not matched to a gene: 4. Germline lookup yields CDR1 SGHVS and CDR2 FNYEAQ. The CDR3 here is CASSFRQGAGNTIYF. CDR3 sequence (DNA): TGTGCCAGCAGCTTCCGGCAGGGGGCTGGAAACACCATATATTTT. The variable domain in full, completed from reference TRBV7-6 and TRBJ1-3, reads GAGVSQSPRYKVTKRGQDVALRCDPISGHVSLYWYRQALGQGPEFLTYFNYEAQQDKSGLPNDRFSAERPEGSISTLTIQRTEQRDSAMYRCASSFRQGAGNTIYFGEGSWLTVV.

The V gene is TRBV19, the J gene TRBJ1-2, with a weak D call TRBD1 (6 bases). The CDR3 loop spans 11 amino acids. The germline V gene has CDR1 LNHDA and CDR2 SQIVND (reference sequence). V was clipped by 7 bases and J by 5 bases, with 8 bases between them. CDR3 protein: CASKRGYGYTF. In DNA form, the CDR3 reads TGTGCCAGTAAGAGGGGGTATGGCTACACCTTC.

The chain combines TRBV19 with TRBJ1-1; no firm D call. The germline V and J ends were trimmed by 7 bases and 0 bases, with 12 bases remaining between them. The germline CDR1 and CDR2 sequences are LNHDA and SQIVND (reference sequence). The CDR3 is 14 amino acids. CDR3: CASIPGVMNTEAFF. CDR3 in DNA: TGTGCCAGTATTCCCGGGGTCATGAACACTGAAGCTTTCTTT. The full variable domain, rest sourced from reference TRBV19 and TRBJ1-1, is DGGITQSPKYLFRKEGQNVTLSCEQNLNHDAMYWYRQDPGQGLRLIYYSQIVNDFQKGDIAEGYSVSREKKESFPLTVTSAQKNPTAFYLCASIPGVMNTEAFFGQGTRLTVV.

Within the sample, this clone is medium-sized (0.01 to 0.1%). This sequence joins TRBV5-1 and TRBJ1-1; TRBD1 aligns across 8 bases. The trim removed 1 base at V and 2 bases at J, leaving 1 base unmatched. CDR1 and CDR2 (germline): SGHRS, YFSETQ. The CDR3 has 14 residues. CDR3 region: CASSLSGGNTEAFF. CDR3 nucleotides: TGCGCCAGCAGCTTGTCAGGGGGCAACACTGAAGCTTTCTTT.

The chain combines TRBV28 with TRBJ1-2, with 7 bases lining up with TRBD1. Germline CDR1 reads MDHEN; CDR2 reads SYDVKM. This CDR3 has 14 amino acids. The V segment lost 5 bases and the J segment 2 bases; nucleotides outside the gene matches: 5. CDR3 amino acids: CASSPGGQNYGYTF. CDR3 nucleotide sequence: TGTGCCAGCAGTCCCGGGGGACAGAACTATGGCTACACCTTC.

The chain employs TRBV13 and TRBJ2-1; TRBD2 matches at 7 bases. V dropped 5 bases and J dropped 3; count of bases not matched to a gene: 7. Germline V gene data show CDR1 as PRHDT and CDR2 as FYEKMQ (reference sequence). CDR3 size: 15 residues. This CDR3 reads CASSPPGLGYNEQFF. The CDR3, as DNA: TGTGCCAGCAGCCCCCCCGGACTAGGCTACAATGAGCAGTTCTTC.

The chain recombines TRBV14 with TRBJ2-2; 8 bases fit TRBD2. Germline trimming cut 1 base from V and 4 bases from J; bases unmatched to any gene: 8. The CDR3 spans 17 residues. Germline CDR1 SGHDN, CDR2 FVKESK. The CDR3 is CASSQVPGGRVTGELFF. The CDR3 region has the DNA TGTGCCAGCAGCCAAGTCCCGGGGGGGCGAGTCACCGGGGAGCTGTTTTTT.

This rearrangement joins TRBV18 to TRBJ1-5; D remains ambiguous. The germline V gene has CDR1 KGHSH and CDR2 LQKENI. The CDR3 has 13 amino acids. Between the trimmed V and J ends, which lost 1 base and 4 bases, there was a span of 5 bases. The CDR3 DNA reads TGTGCCAGCTCACCACGAGTTAATCAGCCCCAGCATTTT. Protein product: CASSPRVNQPQHF.

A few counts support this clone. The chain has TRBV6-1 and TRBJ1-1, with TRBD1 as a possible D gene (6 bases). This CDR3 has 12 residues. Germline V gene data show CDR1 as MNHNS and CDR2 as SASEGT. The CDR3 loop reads CAEGGVGTEAFF. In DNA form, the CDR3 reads TGTGCGGAGGGGGGGGTTGGCACTGAAGCTTTCTTT.

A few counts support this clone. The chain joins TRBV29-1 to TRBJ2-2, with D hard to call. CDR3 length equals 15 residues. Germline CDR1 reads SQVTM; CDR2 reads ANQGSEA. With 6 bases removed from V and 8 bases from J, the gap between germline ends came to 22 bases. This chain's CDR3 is CSVSPSVSPTGELFF. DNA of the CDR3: TGCAGCGTGAGCCCATCAGTTTCTCCCACAGGGGAGCTGTTTTTT.

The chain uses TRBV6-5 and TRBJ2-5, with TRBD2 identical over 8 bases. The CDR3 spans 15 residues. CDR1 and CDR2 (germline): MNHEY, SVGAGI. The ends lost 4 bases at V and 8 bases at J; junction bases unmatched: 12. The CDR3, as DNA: TGTGCCAGCAGTTCCATAGCGGGGAGATCGGGAACCCAGTACTTC. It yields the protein CASSSIAGRSGTQYF.

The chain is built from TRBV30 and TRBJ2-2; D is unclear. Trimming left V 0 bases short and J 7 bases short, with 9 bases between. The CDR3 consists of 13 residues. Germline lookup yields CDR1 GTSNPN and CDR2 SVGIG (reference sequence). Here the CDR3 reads CAWSVSGFGELFF. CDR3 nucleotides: TGTGCCTGGAGTGTCTCCGGCTTCGGGGAGCTGTTTTTT. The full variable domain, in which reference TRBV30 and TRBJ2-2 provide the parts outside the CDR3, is SQTIHQWPATLVQPVGSPLSLECTVEGTSNPNLYWYRQAAGRGLQLLFYSVGIGQISSEVPQNLSASRPQDRQFILSSKKLLLSDSGFYLCAWSVSGFGELFFGEGSRLTVL.

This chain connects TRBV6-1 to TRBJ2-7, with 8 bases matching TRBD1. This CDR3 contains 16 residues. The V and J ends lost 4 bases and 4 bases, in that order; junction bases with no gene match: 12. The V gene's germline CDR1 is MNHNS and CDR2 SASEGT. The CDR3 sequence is CASSGDRPPRLYEQYV. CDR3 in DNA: TGTGCCAGCAGTGGGGACAGGCCTCCCCGCCTTTACGAGCAGTACGTC.

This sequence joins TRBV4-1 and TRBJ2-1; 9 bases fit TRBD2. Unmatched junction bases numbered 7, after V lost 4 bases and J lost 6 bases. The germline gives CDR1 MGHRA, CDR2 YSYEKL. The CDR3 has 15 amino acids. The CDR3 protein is CASSPMGTSRNEQFF. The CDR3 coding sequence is TGCGCCAGCAGCCCCATGGGGACTAGCCGCAATGAGCAGTTCTTC.

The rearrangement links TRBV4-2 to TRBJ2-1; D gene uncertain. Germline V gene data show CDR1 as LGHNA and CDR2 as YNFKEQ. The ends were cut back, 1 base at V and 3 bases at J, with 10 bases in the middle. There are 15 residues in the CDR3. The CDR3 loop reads CASSQGLGNYNEQFF. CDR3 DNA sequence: TGTGCCAGCAGCCAAGGCCTAGGGAACTACAATGAGCAGTTCTTC.

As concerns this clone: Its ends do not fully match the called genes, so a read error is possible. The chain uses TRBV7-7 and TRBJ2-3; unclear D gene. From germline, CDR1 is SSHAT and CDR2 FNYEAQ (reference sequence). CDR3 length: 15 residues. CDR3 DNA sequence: TGTGCTAGCAGCTTGGCCTTCTCGAACACAGATACGCAGTATTTT. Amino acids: CASSLAFSNTDTQYF.

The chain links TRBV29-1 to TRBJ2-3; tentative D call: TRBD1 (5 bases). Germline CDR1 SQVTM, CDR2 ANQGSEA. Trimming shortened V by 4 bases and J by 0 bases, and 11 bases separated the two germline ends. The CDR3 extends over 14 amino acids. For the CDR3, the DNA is TGCAGCGTTGGACAGTCTCCTAGCACAGATACGCAGTATTTT. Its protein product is CSVGQSPSTDTQYF.

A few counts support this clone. The CDR3 spells CASSVAGGSYNEQFF. Here the CDR3 DNA reads TGTGCCAGCAGTGTAGCGGGGGGCTCCTACAATGAGCAGTTCTTC. V gene TRBV2 combines with J gene TRBJ2-1; TRBD2 matches 10 bases. V lost 4 bases and J lost 0; bases outside the gene matches: 0. Germline CDR1 is SNHLY and CDR2 is FYNNEI. The CDR3 runs 15 residues.

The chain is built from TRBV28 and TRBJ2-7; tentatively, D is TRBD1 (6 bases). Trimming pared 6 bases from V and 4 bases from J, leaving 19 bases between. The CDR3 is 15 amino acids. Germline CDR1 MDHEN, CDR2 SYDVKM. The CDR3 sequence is CASRLTTDRRYEQYF. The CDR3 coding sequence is TGTGCCAGCAGACTAACGACCGACAGGAGATACGAGCAGTACTTC.

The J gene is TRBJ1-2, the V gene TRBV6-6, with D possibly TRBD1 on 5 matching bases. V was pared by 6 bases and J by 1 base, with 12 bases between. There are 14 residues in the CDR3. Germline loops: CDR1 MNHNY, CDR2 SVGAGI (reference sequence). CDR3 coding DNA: TGTGCCAGCAGCTCCGAAGGGGTTAACTATGGCTACACCTTC. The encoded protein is CASSSEGVNYGYTF.